This record concerns one T cell receptor beta chain sequence. The antigen remains unidentified. This record belongs to a study of cytomegalovirus exposure and HLA in healthy donors. Study overall: Findings of an earlier analysis included roughly 110 million unique TCR beta sequences from roughly 200 million T cells.

This CDR3 comprises 15 residues. CDR1 and CDR2 (germline): SGDLS, YYNGEE. V lost 6 bases and J lost 2; bases outside the gene matches: 11. Findings and limits, study-wide: Rare sequences made up most TCRs, while some public TCRs were found in many donors.

It was with 60 Vbeta and 13 Jbeta primers that the PCR ran. Produced via immunoSEQ multiplex PCR; TCRdb's table is partial and in-frame only. The sample lists around 150,000 clones; 75% to 80% were seen once. This receptor was identified in a woman in her thirties or forties in good health and CMV-seropositive. Sequences were obtained from PBMCs. The chain recombines TRBV9 with TRBJ2-7; TRBD1 aligns across 7 bases. The CDR3 loop reads CASTPETGDTYEQYF. The CDR3 region has the DNA TGTGCCAGCACCCCAGAAACAGGGGACACCTACGAGCAGTACTTC.